This T cell receptor (beta chain) appears in the sequencing data of a study of blood T cell repertoires in COVID-19. Turning to the study itself: From the United States, Italy and Spain came samples of acute and convalescent COVID-19. PBMCs, B-cell-depleted T cells, or T cells were the source of the cDNA or gDNA that made up the material.

This clone was counted only a few times. Original analysis: By means of reference gene primer amplification, nucleated cell counts were estimated. TCRdb's copy holds only in-frame clones and misses some; the assay was immunoSEQ multiplex PCR. The D gene and trimming were derived from the DNA, and the V and J assignments and clone size from that table. The sample lists 120,000 to 150,000 clones, roughly four fifths occurring once. This clonotype was sampled from a human donor with acute or convalescent COVID-19. The donor label of this sample is uncertain. Source material: peripheral blood.

CDR3 residues: CASSEGLSTDTQYF. CDR3 coding DNA: TGTGCCAGCAGTGAAGGACTAAGCACAGATACGCAGTATTTT. J is TRBJ2-3 and V is TRBV6-1; D is possibly TRBD2 (5 bases). Germline-derived CDR1 and CDR2 are MNHNS and SASEGT. The CDR3 runs 14 residues. V lost 1 base and J 0 bases, leaving 5 bases between the germline ends.